The rows below give T cell receptor beta chains drawn from one sample of a study of Ad26.COV2.S vaccination and SARS-CoV-2 variants. Clones were read by immunoSEQ multiplex PCR, and TCRdb kept only the in-frame ones, dropping some. The data show around 370,000 clones, approximately 84% seen once. Sequencing used peripheral blood, obtained in a trial of Ad26.COV2.S vaccine versus placebo. The receptor source for this set is a person aged 18-60 years who received the Ad26.COV2.S COVID-19 vaccine or a placebo. CDR3s include the opening cysteine and the closing phenylalanine or tryptophan. The D gene is left open where the match is weak. Size values are once, few and many counts, or a class for expanded clones, and some rows have none.

J,size,D,V,DNA,CDR3
TRBJ2-7,NA,TRBD1,TRBV7-9,TGTGCCAGCAGCCCAACGACAGGGGACTACGAGCAGTACTTC,CASSPTTGDYEQYF
TRBJ2-3,NA,NA,TRBV7-2,TGTGCCAGCAGCTTCGCGAGACTAGCAGATACGCAGTATTTT,CASSFARLADTQYF
TRBJ2-4,once,TRBD1,TRBV6-2/TRBV6-3,TGTGCCAGCAGCCCGACAGGGGTAAACATTCAGTACTTC,CASSPTGVNIQYF
TRBJ2-2,NA,TRBD2,TRBV19,TGTGCCAGTACCCGACTAGCGGGGGGGTCCATGAACGGGGAGCTGTTTTTT,CASTRLAGGSMNGELFF
TRBJ1-2,NA,NA,TRBV25-1,TGTGCCAGCGGGGCAGGGCCTGGCTACACCTTC,CASGAGPGYTF
TRBJ2-6,NA,NA,TRBV7-6,TGTGCCAGCAGCTCCTTTAGTGGGGCCAACGTCCTGACTTTC,CASSSFSGANVLTF
TRBJ2-5,NA,TRBD1,TRBV9,TGTGCCAGCAGCGTAGTTGGGACAGGGGGAGAGACCCAGTACTTC,CASSVVGTGGETQYF
TRBJ2-2,NA,TRBD1,TRBV7-2,TGTGCCAGCAGCTTCTCCGGGACAGTGAACACCGGGGAGCTGTTTTTT,CASSFSGTVNTGELFF
TRBJ2-2,NA,TRBD1,TRBV18,TGTGCCAGCTCAGAAAGACAGGGGGACACCGGGGAGCTGTTTTTT,CASSERQGDTGELFF
TRBJ2-2,many,TRBD2,TRBV19,TGTGCCAGTGGGGGGGACACCGGGGAGCTGTTTTTT,CASGGDTGELFF
TRBJ2-7,NA,NA,TRBV30,TGTGCCTGGAGTCGAGGGGCCGGCGAGCAGTACTTC,CAWSRGAGEQYF
TRBJ2-5,NA,TRBD1,TRBV18,TGTGCCAGCTCACTCTTGGACAGGGTAGAGACCCAGTACTTC,CASSLLDRVETQYF
TRBJ1-4,NA,NA,TRBV14,TGTGCCAGCAGCCAGCAACGGGAAAAACTGTTTTTT,CASSQQREKLFF
TRBJ2-1,NA,NA,TRBV5-1,TGCGCCAGCAGCTCACAGGGTTTGTGGAGTGAGCAGTTCTTC,CASSSQGLWSEQFF
TRBJ2-1,NA,NA,TRBV23-1,TGCGCCAGCAGGAAAGAGTCTGAGTGGGGGGCCCCCAAGCGGTATGAGCAGTTCTTC,CASRKESEWGAPKRYEQFF
TRBJ2-3,NA,NA,TRBV5-1,TGCGCCAGCAGCTTGGCAGGGGCAGGCACAGATACGCAGTATTTT,CASSLAGAGTDTQYF
TRBJ2-7,NA,TRBD2,TRBV13,TGTGCCAGCAGCTTAGGGGTTCCGGGACTAGCCACGGACGAGCAGTACTTC,CASSLGVPGLATDEQYF
TRBJ2-7,NA,TRBD2,TRBV10-2,TGCGCCAGCACCTACGGGACTAGCGGGAGCTACGAGCAGTACTTC,CASTYGTSGSYEQYF
TRBJ2-1,NA,NA,TRBV3-1/TRBV3-2,TGTGCCAGCAGCCAAGATTCCCTAGCGAGTGAGCAGTTCTTC,CASSQDSLASEQFF
TRBJ2-2,NA,NA,TRBV13,TGTGCCAGCACCTCAAGGGGAAAGGACACCGGGGAGCTGTTTTTT,CASTSRGKDTGELFF
TRBJ2-3,NA,TRBD2,TRBV10-2,TGCGCCAGCAGTGAGTCCCTAGCGGGGGAGCTAACAGATACGCAGTATTTT,CASSESLAGELTDTQYF
TRBJ1-1,NA,TRBD1,TRBV15,TGTGCCACCAGCAGAACTGACAGGGAGAACACTGAAGCTTTCTTT,CATSRTDRENTEAFF
TRBJ2-2,NA,NA,TRBV9,TGTGCCAGCAGCGCGACTACCACCGGGGAGCTGTTTTTT,CASSATTTGELFF
TRBJ2-2,many,NA,TRBV24-1,TGTGCCACCAGTGACCCCACCCAGGGGAGCACCGGGGAGCTGTTTTTT,CATSDPTQGSTGELFF
TRBJ1-1,NA,NA,TRBV4-1,TGCGCCAGCAGCTCCATGACGGGCACTGAAGCTTTCTTT,CASSSMTGTEAFF
TRBJ2-2,NA,TRBD2,TRBV19,TGTGCCAGTAGTCCTCTCGGACTAGCGAGGAACACCGGGGAGCTGTTTTTT,CASSPLGLARNTGELFF
TRBJ2-1,once,TRBD1,TRBV27,TGTGCCAGCAGTTTAGGCCGAGACAGGGTATACAATGAGCAGTTCTTC,CASSLGRDRVYNEQFF
TRBJ2-2,NA,TRBD2,TRBV11-3,TGTGCCAGCAGCGCCCAAGGACTAGGCGGGGGCGGGGAGCTGTTTTTT,CASSAQGLGGGGELFF
TRBJ1-2,once,NA,TRBV11-2,TGTGCCAGCAGCTTAAGTTCTAACTATGGCTACACCTTC,CASSLSSNYGYTF
TRBJ2-7,NA,NA,TRBV21-1,TGTGCCAGCAGCACAAAGACTAGGGGCTCCTCCTACGAGCAGTACTTC,CASSTKTRGSSYEQYF
TRBJ1-5,NA,NA,TRBV11-2,TGTGCCAGCAGCTCCGGGGAACGGGGCAATCAGCCCCAGCATTTT,CASSSGERGNQPQHF
TRBJ2-2,few,NA,TRBV9,TGTGCCAGCAGCCCTTCGAACACCGGGGAGCTGTTTTTT,CASSPSNTGELFF
TRBJ1-6,NA,NA,TRBV5-8,TGTGCCACCCCGTCGCAGGGAGGGCGTTATCGTAATTCACCCCTCCACTTT,CATPSQGGRYRNSPLHF
TRBJ2-1,NA,NA,TRBV18,TGTGCCAGCTCACCTTCCCAATCCTGGGACAATGAGCAGTTCTTC,CASSPSQSWDNEQFF
TRBJ2-4,once,TRBD1,TRBV19,TGTGCCAGTAAAACCCGAGACAGGGGAAACATTCAGTACTTC,CASKTRDRGNIQYF
TRBJ2-7,NA,NA,TRBV2,TGTGCCAGCAGTGTGCTTCAGATCTACGAGCAGTACTTC,CASSVLQIYEQYF
TRBJ1-2,NA,NA,TRBV30,TGTGCCTGGAGTAGGCAGGCTCGGGGCTACACCTTC,CAWSRQARGYTF
TRBJ2-2,NA,NA,TRBV18,TGTGCCAGCTCACCAGAGGGGGCCGGGGAGCTGTTTTTT,CASSPEGAGELFF
TRBJ1-4,NA,NA,TRBV5-8,TGTGCCAGTGGGATAACAACTAATGAAAAACTGTTTTTT,CASGITTNEKLFF
TRBJ1-2,NA,TRBD1,TRBV19,TGTGCCAGTAGTACATCGGGACAGGCTACTAACTATGGCTACACCTTC,CASSTSGQATNYGYTF
TRBJ2-7,NA,NA,TRBV6-5,TGTGCCAGCAGTTACCGGGACAACGAGCAGTACTTC,CASSYRDNEQYF
TRBJ2-7,NA,NA,TRBV28,TGTGCCAGCAGCCACACCACTCTAGGTGGGTACGAGCAGTACTTC,CASSHTTLGGYEQYF
TRBJ1-5,NA,TRBD1,TRBV10-3,TGTGCCATCAGTGAGTCGTCGCAGGGGGTAGCCTTATTCAATCAGCCCCAGCATTTT,CAISESSQGVALFNQPQHF
TRBJ2-3,NA,NA,TRBV10-3,TGTGCCATCAGTGACCGGGACACCCTCACAGATACGCAGTATTTT,CAISDRDTLTDTQYF
TRBJ2-2,NA,NA,TRBV5-1,TGCGCCAGCCAGACAGGTCTAAACACCGGGGAGCTGTTTTTT,CASQTGLNTGELFF
TRBJ2-1,NA,TRBD2,TRBV5-8,TGTGCCAGCAGCTTGGGCCCCGATCCCCAGCGGGGGGCGGGTCGTGAGCAGTTCTTC,CASSLGPDPQRGAGREQFF
TRBJ2-1,once,NA,TRBV9,TGTGCCAGCAGCGTAGCTACTACTGGAAACAATGAGCAGTTCTTC,CASSVATTGNNEQFF
TRBJ1-1,NA,TRBD1,TRBV7-8,TGTGCCAGCAGCCCCCGGGACAGACTGACAAACACTGAAGCTTTCTTT,CASSPRDRLTNTEAFF
TRBJ2-1,NA,TRBD2,TRBV7-9,TGTGCCAGCACCCGGAAGGAACTAGCGGTTTACAATGAGCAGTTCTTC,CASTRKELAVYNEQFF
TRBJ2-3,once,NA,TRBV5-4,TGTGCCAGCAGCTTACAAGTCACAGATACGCAGTATTTT,CASSLQVTDTQYF
TRBJ1-1,NA,NA,TRBV18,TGTGCCAGCTCACCACCGGGATCGACAGAACAAGCTTTCTTT,CASSPPGSTEQAFF
TRBJ2-3,NA,NA,TRBV24-1,TGTGCCACCAGTGATCCGGGTGGGCTACTAGGCGGGCTGGCAGATACGCAGTATTTT,CATSDPGGLLGGLADTQYF
TRBJ2-3,few,NA,TRBV6-5,TGTGCCATCCGGTCTGCGGGTAACACAGATACGCAGTATTTT,CAIRSAGNTDTQYF
TRBJ2-7,NA,NA,TRBV27,TGTGCCAGCAGTTTACAGGGCTACGAGCAGTACTTC,CASSLQGYEQYF
TRBJ1-5,NA,NA,TRBV5-6,TGTGCCAGCAGCGCCAGTGGGGAGTATAGCAATCAGCCCCAGCATTTT,CASSASGEYSNQPQHF
TRBJ1-1,NA,TRBD1,TRBV4-3,TGCGCCAGCAGCCAAGAGACTGACAGGGCGGTCACTGAAGCTTTCTTT,CASSQETDRAVTEAFF
TRBJ1-2,NA,NA,TRBV6-4,TGTGCCAGCAGTGACAGGGGGTTTGGCTACACCTTC,CASSDRGFGYTF
TRBJ2-5,NA,TRBD2,TRBV19,TGTGCCAGTAGTATCGTTTGGACTAGCGGGCAAGAGACCCAGTACTTC,CASSIVWTSGQETQYF